This entry lists 19 T cell receptor beta chains sequenced from one sample in a study of blood T cells in healthy people across ages. A J-beta primer mix and a sample-barcoded 5' primer were used in a second PCR of about 7 to 12 cycles. TCRdb independently ran MiXCR on the 5' RACE reads; one entry per CDR3 protein. The table has over 600,000 distinct CDR3 sequences, about 47% seen once. Sequences were obtained from blood. All receptors come from a man aged 80 or over in good health.

The chain links TRBV6-6 to TRBJ1-2; the D gene is possibly TRBD1 (5 bases). V was pared by 6 bases and J by 6 bases, with 20 bases between. The CDR3 sequence is 15 residues long. The germline V gene has CDR1 MNHNY and CDR2 SVGAGI (reference sequence). The CDR3: CASRWIAGTQNGYTF. The CDR3 DNA reads TGTGCCAGCAGGTGGATTGCCGGGACCCAAAATGGCTACACCTTC.

Many counts were recorded for this clonotype. Given a much more abundant clone one base away, this may be a read error. The chain combines TRBV20-1 with TRBJ2-1; D not certain. The J call may be in error: the DNA end matches TRBJ2-7 better. This CDR3 is 12 amino acids long. Per germline, CDR1 DFQATT and CDR2 SNEGSKA (reference sequence). The CDR3 sequence: CSASRSYNEQYF. The CDR3 DNA reads TGCAGTGCTAGTCGGTCCTACAATGAGCAGTACTTC.

About this clonotype: At one end, the junction sequence differs from germline, possibly due to a read error. The V gene is TRBV7-2, the J gene TRBJ2-1; 7 bases line up with TRBD2. CDR1 and CDR2 (germline): SGHTA, FQGNSA. The length of the CDR3 is 15 residues. The CDR3 DNA reads TGTGCCGGCAGCTTACAGCGGGGACGCTACAATGAGCAGTTCTTC. Protein sequence: CAGSLQRGRYNEQFF.

The chain couples TRBV29-1 to TRBJ2-5; 8 bases map to TRBD1. V dropped 6 bases and J dropped 11; count of bases not matched to a gene: 11. Looked up from germline, CDR1 is SQVTM and CDR2 is ANQGSEA. The CDR3 has 12 amino acids. CDR3: CSVDRAGYEQYF. In DNA form, the CDR3 reads TGCAGCGTGGACAGGGCCGGGTATGAGCAGTACTTC. The full variable domain, in which reference TRBV29-1 and TRBJ2-5 provide the parts outside the CDR3, is SAVISQKPSRDICQRGTSLTIQCQVDSQVTMMFWYRQQPGQSLTLIATANQGSEATYESGFVIDKFPISRPNLTFSTLTVSNMSPEDSSIYLCSVDRAGYEQYFGPGTRLLVL.

This chain joins TRBV7-2 and TRBJ2-5; 13 nucleotides agree with TRBD2. The tail of the sequence fits TRBJ2-7 better, so the J call may be wrong. Germline V gene sequence: CDR1 SGHTA, CDR2 FQGNSA. This CDR3 is 15 amino acids long. This CDR3 is CASSLTSGRTHEQYF. The CDR3 bases are TGTGCCAGCAGCCTGACTAGCGGGAGGACCCACGAGCAGTACTTC.

The chain employs TRBV28 and TRBJ2-3; D remains ambiguous. The V and J ends lost 6 bases and 2 bases respectively, with 9 bases between them. CDR1 is MDHEN, CDR2 SYDVKM, per germline. The CDR3 contains 13 residues. The CDR3 is CASRGYPTDTQYF. The CDR3 DNA reads TGTGCCAGCAGGGGATACCCCACAGATACGCAGTATTTT.

This CDR3 reads CASRRGAASYEQYF. CDR3 sequence (DNA): TGTGCCAGCAGGAGGGGGGCAGCCTCCTACGAGCAGTACTTC. V gene TRBV2 combines with J gene TRBJ2-7; either TRBD1 or TRBD2 may fit D (6 bases each). In germline, CDR1 is SNHLY, CDR2 FYNNEI. The V end lost 6 bases, the J end lost 0 bases, and 12 bases lay between the germline ends. The CDR3 loop spans 14 amino acids.

The chain joins TRBV12-3 or TRBV12-4 to TRBJ1-5, with a possible D match to TRBD1 (6 bases). V was clipped by 6 bases and J by 4 bases, with 10 bases between them. This CDR3 region has 13 residues. The CDR3 region has the DNA TGTGCCAGCAGGTTTAGGGGGAATCAGCCCCAGCATTTT. Translated, it gives CASRFRGNQPQHF.

In this sample, this clonotype turned up a few times. V gene TRBV2 combines with J gene TRBJ1-4; D call uncertain. This CDR3 contains 15 residues. Trimming stripped 5 bases from V and 0 bases from J, with 10 bases between. Germline lookup yields CDR1 SNHLY and CDR2 FYNNEI. The CDR3 is CASSSRLATNEKLFF. CDR3 DNA sequence: TGTGCCAGCAGTTCTCGACTGGCAACTAATGAAAAACTGTTTTTT.

J is TRBJ2-7 and V is TRBV7-9; D is undetermined. CDR1 is SEHNR, CDR2 FQNEAQ, per germline (reference sequence). The V end lost 5 bases, the J end lost 2 bases, and 7 bases lay between the germline ends. This CDR3 contains 12 residues. For the CDR3, the DNA is TGTGCCAGCAGCGTCTTCACCTACGAGCAGTACTTC. Translated: CASSVFTYEQYF. Full variable domain (remainder filled in from reference TRBV7-9 and TRBJ2-7): DTGVSQNPRHKITKRGQNVTFRCDPISEHNRLYWYRQTLGQGPEFLTYFQNEAQLEKSRLLSDRFSAERPKGSFSTLEIQRTEQGDSAMYLCASSVFTYEQYFGPGTRLTVT.

The rearrangement uses TRBV10-3 and TRBJ2-7, with 7 positions matching TRBD1. The CDR3 spans 14 residues. Germline V lookup: CDR1 ENHRY, CDR2 SYGVKD. V lost 6 bases, J lost 4 bases, and 9 bases stayed unmatched. In DNA form, the CDR3 reads TGTGCCATCAGGAAACAGGGGAATCTTTACGAGCAGTACTTC. Residues: CAIRKQGNLYEQYF.

V usage is TRBV7-8 and J usage is TRBJ1-4, with no clear D. The V end was cut by 2 bases, the J end by 4 bases, with 5 bases between. The CDR3 loop spans 13 amino acids. Germline V gene data show CDR1 as SGHVS and CDR2 as FQNEAQ. The CDR3 sequence is CASSLIRNEKLFF. CDR3 nucleotides: TGTGCCAGCAGCTTAATCCGTAATGAAAAACTGTTTTTT.

Regarding this clonotype: One end of the junction is discordant with germline, which a read error may explain. The rearrangement links TRBV7-7 to TRBJ2-5, with TRBD2 matching over 9 bases. CDR3 length: 18 amino acids. CDR1 is SSHAT and CDR2 is FNYEAQ in the germline V gene (reference sequence). CDR3 nucleotide sequence: TGTGCTAGCAGCTTAGCCCCGAGTGGGACTAGCCGACACAATGAGCAGTACTTC. Protein product: CASSLAPSGTSRHNEQYF.

This clonotype occurred a few times. This sequence joins TRBV6-2 or TRBV6-3 and TRBJ2-1; no reliable D call. V was cut by 0 bases and J by 8 bases, with 8 bases left in between. The CDR3 has 13 amino acids. Germline V gene data show CDR1 as MNHEY and CDR2 as SVGEGT. The CDR3 reads CASSYSGRDEQFF. CDR3 in DNA: TGTGCCAGCAGTTACTCCGGCCGAGATGAGCAGTTCTTC.

The V and J genes are TRBV3-1 and TRBJ1-5; perhaps TRBD1 as D (5 bases). V was cut by 2 bases and J by 5 bases, with 7 bases left in between. CDR1 is LGHDT and CDR2 is YNNKEL in the germline V gene (reference sequence). The CDR3 consists of 13 residues. In nucleotides, the CDR3 is TGTGCCAGCAGCCAAATGGGGGATCAGCCCCAGCATTTT. It codes for CASSQMGDQPQHF.

J is TRBJ2-1 and V is TRBV7-9; D is ambiguous. V lost 4 bases and J 5 bases, leaving 12 bases between the germline ends. The CDR3 length is 14 residues. The germline CDR1 and CDR2 sequences are SEHNR and FQNEAQ (reference sequence). The CDR3 DNA sequence: TGTGCCAGCAGCTCCTATAGGTTGAACAATGAGCAGTTCTTC. This translates into CASSSYRLNNEQFF.

This chain links TRBV20-1 with TRBJ1-5; 7 bases agree with TRBD1. The CDR3 consists of 12 residues. Germline-derived CDR1 and CDR2 are DFQATT and SNEGSKA (reference sequence). Trimming cost V 6 bases and J 7 bases; bases outside gene matches: 6. The CDR3, as DNA: TGCAGTGCGACGACAGGGCGACAGCCCCAGCATTTT. As protein: CSATTGRQPQHF.

This clonotype was counted only a few times. The V and J genes are TRBV6-2 or TRBV6-3 and TRBJ2-7, with 8 bases matching TRBD2. Germline CDR1 MNHEY, CDR2 SVGEGT. The V segment lost 2 bases and the J segment 6 bases; nucleotides outside the gene matches: 6. The CDR3 consists of 14 residues. This chain's CDR3 is CASSYRREGFEQYF. The CDR3 nucleotides are TGTGCCAGCAGTTACCGACGGGAGGGGTTCGAGCAGTACTTC.

The chain couples TRBV28 to TRBJ2-4, with 10 bases fitting TRBD1. The DNA end favors TRBJ2-5, so the J call may be wrong. Germline values: CDR1 MDHEN, CDR2 SYDVKM. CDR3 size: 15 residues. The CDR3, as DNA: TGTGCCAGCAGTCGGACAGGGGGAGGTCAAGAGACCCAGTACTTC. It codes for CASSRTGGGQETQYF.